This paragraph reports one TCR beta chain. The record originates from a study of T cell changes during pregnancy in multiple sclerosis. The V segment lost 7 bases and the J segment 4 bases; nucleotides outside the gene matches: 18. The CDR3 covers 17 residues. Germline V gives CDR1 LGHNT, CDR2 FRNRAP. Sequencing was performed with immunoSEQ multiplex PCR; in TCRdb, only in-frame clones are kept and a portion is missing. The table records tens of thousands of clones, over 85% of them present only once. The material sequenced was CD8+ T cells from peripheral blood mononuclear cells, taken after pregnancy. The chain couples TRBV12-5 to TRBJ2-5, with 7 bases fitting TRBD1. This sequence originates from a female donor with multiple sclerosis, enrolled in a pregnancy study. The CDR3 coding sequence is TGTGCTAGTGACCACCCAACCGGGACAGATTTTGGAGAGACCCAGTACTTC. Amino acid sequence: CASDHPTGTDFGETQYF.